These 3 T cell receptor beta chains were all obtained from the same sample, sequenced in a study of cytomegalovirus exposure and HLA in healthy donors. The primer mix had 60 Vbeta and 13 Jbeta primers. Profiling relied on immunoSEQ multiplex PCR, and the TCRdb table lists in-frame clones only, not all of them. The sample shows approximately 150,000 clones, 70% to 80% of them seen only once. Sequencing was carried out using PBMCs. These receptors originate from a woman in her fifties or sixties in good health and CMV-seronegative.

This clone was counted once. The rearrangement links TRBV5-1 to TRBJ2-5; 15 nucleotides line up with TRBD2. Germline loops: CDR1 SGHRS, CDR2 YFSETQ. The J segment lost 2 bases and the V segment lost 4 bases, leaving 6 bases of the junction unmatched. The CDR3 is 17 amino acids. CDR3 nucleotides: TGCGCCAGCAGCCCTGGGGGACTAGCGGGGGGTCAAGAGACCCAGTACTTC. Protein product: CASSPGGLAGGQETQYF.

The chain has TRBV10-1 and TRBJ2-1, with TRBD2 as a possible D gene (6 bases). V was pared by 3 bases and J by 4 bases, with 19 bases between. The germline gives CDR1 WNHNN, CDR2 SYGVQD (reference sequence). The CDR3 totals 17 residues. Here the CDR3 DNA reads TGCGCCAGCAGTGACATGGGGACTGCCAAATCGTACAATGAGCAGTTCTTC. Amino acids: CASSDMGTAKSYNEQFF.

This clone was observed a single time. The genes are TRBV28 and TRBJ2-7; D might be TRBD1 (6 bases). CDR3 length equals 14 residues. Trimming shortened V by 6 bases and J by 5 bases, and 17 bases separated the two germline ends. From germline, CDR1 is MDHEN and CDR2 SYDVKM. The DNA of the CDR3 is TGTGCCAGCAGAACCCTCGAGGGGACACACGAGCAGTACTTC. Amino acid sequence: CASRTLEGTHEQYF.